Listed below are T cell receptor beta chains from one sample, sequenced in a study of CD8 T cells in ankylosing spondylitis. TCRdb reprocessed the 5' RACE reads via MiXCR and lists one record per CDR3 protein. The sample has approximately 140,000 distinct CDR3 sequences; roughly 44% are singletons. Sequencing was carried out using synovial fluid, either unsorted or a sorted T cell fraction (not recorded which). The receptors derive from a male donor with ankylosing spondylitis. Both conserved end residues are part of each CDR3. D genes are given only for firm matches. Expanded clones get a size class; other rows say once, few or many, or leave the size out.

v_gene,j_gene,d_gene,abundance,CDR3nt,CDR3aa
TRBV6-2/TRBV6-3,TRBJ2-3,TRBD1,few,TGTGCCAGCAGCCCCACAGGGGACACAGATACGCAGTATTTT,CASSPTGDTDTQYF
TRBV20-1,TRBJ2-1,TRBD2,-,TGCAGTGCTAGTACTTGGGGGACTAGCGGGAGCTCGGGACGGGATGAGCAGTTCTTC,CSASTWGTSGSSGRDEQFF
TRBV25-1,TRBJ2-5,-,many,TGTGCCAGCAGTGAATATAAAGCAGATCAAGAGACCCAGTACTTC,CASSEYKADQETQYF
TRBV15,TRBJ1-6,-,medium-sized,TGTGCCACCAGCAGAGAGAATTCACCCCTCCACTTT,CATSRENSPLHF
TRBV7-3,TRBJ2-3,-,-,TGTGCCAGCAGCTTAAGGGTCTTTAGGGGAGTGGAAGGGGCAGATACGCAGTATTTT,CASSLRVFRGVEGADTQYF
TRBV7-6,TRBJ1-3,TRBD1,once,TGTGCCAGCAGCTTGCCCCTCAGGGGGCAGTCCTCTGGAAACACCATATATTTT,CASSLPLRGQSSGNTIYF
TRBV28,TRBJ1-1,TRBD1,once,TGTGCCAGCAGTTTATGGGGGTTGAAGGGACAGGGTAGGTTGACTGAAGCTTTCTTT,CASSLWGLKGQGRLTEAFF
TRBV7-7,TRBJ1-2,TRBD1,-,TGTGCTAGCAGCTTAGTCCCCCAAGACAGGGGAATATATGGCTACACCTTC,CASSLVPQDRGIYGYTF
TRBV7-2,TRBJ2-7,-,few,TGTGCCAGCAGCTTAGGGTTACTCTCCTACGAGCAGTACTTC,CASSLGLLSYEQYF
TRBV27,TRBJ2-7,-,many,TGTGCCAGCAGTGAATTAGGCGAGCAGTACTTC,CASSELGEQYF
TRBV27,TRBJ2-1,-,-,TGTGCCAGCAGTTTCACGATGGCTAGCAGCTACAATGAGCAGTTCTTC,CASSFTMASSYNEQFF
TRBV24-1,TRBJ2-1,TRBD2,-,TGTGCCACCAGTGACACGTCGCTAGCGGGAGGACTCCAATACAATGAGCAGTTCTTC,CATSDTSLAGGLQYNEQFF
TRBV20-1,TRBJ1-5,TRBD1,-,TGCAGTGCTAGAGGACAGGGGGAAGCTCAGCCCCAGCATTTT,CSARGQGEAQPQHF
TRBV12-3/TRBV12-4,TRBJ1-1,TRBD1,few,TGTGCCAGCAGCACCGGGACAGGGGGAACTGAAGCTTTCTTT,CASSTGTGGTEAFF
TRBV12-3/TRBV12-4,TRBJ2-5,-,-,TGTGCCAGCAGTTTAGGGGTTGGGGGTGAGACCCAGTACTTC,CASSLGVGGETQYF
TRBV4-3,TRBJ1-5,TRBD1,few,TGCGCCAGCAGCCTTAAGATCTGGACAGGGTTTAGCAATCAGCCCCAGCATTTT,CASSLKIWTGFSNQPQHF